This T cell receptor (beta chain) was retrieved from a study of cytomegalovirus exposure and HLA in healthy donors. PCR amplification relied on 60 Vbeta primers (plus 13 Jbeta primers). Some clones are missing from TCRdb's copy, which holds only in-frame ones; the method was immunoSEQ multiplex PCR. The table records around 260,000 clones, about four fifths of them present only once. This CDR3 spans 14 amino acids. The ends lost 5 bases at V and 7 bases at J; junction bases unmatched: 7. CDR1 MNHEY and CDR2 SMNVEV come from the germline V gene (reference sequence). As to this clone: Its antigen is currently unknown.

Study conclusions and caveats: Follow-up analysis found HLA locus-dependent TCR association rates, highest for DRB1 and lowest for HLA-C. Previous analysis showed most TCR beta V segments were productive about 87% or about 30% of the time.

The chain has TRBV27 and TRBJ1-5; 8 bases map to TRBD1. This TCR was recovered from a girl aged 2 to 9 in good health and CMV-seronegative. The sample taken for sequencing was PBMCs. CDR3 amino acids: CASSPGQAFQPQHF. The CDR3 DNA is TGTGCCAGCAGTCCGGGACAGGCGTTCCAGCCCCAGCATTTT.